The 27 T cell receptor beta chains below all came from one sample that was sequenced in a study of post-analysis software for immune sequencing data. Findings and caveats of the study: Patients showed TRBV5-6, TRBV5-1 and TRBV20-1 among a handful of TRBV segments more frequent than in controls.

The TCR beta cDNA libraries carried unique molecular identifiers. TCRdb called the PCR reads again in MiXCR, with one record for every CDR3 protein. The sample records approximately 570,000 distinct CDR3 sequences, around 44% being singletons. No antigen is known for these receptors. The sample was blood. Receptors were obtained from a girl aged 10 to 17 with multiple sclerosis.

This clonotype came up a few times. This sequence joins TRBV5-1 and TRBJ2-1; no definite D call. The V gene lost 0 bases and the J gene lost 7 bases, with 8 bases spanning the gap. Looked up from germline, CDR1 is SGHRS and CDR2 is YFSETQ. This CDR3 is built from 13 residues. CDR3 in DNA: TGCGCCAGCAGCTTGGCGTCGGCGAATGAGCAGTTCTTC. This codes for CASSLASANEQFF.

The CDR3 region has the DNA TGTGCCAGCAGCTTTACAGGGACGTACCGGGACAATGAGCAGTTCTTC. It is translated as CASSFTGTYRDNEQFF. The V and J genes are TRBV11-3 and TRBJ2-1; D possibly corresponds to TRBD1 (6 bases). Trimming stripped 3 bases from V and 5 bases from J, with 17 bases between. CDR1 SGHNT and CDR2 YENEEA come from the germline V gene. The CDR3 is made up of 16 amino acids.

This rearrangement joins TRBV6-1 to TRBJ1-2; D might be TRBD1 (5 bases). This CDR3 contains 17 residues. Germline CDR1 reads MNHNS; CDR2 reads SASEGT. V gave up 6 bases and J gave up 1 base, with 21 bases separating them. The CDR3 nucleotides are TGTGCCAGCAGGATGTATGACAGAACCCTCGTTAACTATGGCTACACCTTC. It encodes CASRMYDRTLVNYGYTF.

This clonotype has more than one count but fewer than ten. The chain is built from TRBV29-1 and TRBJ2-7, with D unresolved. Trimming removed 4 bases from V and 0 bases from J, with 10 bases in between. This CDR3 has 13 residues. Per germline, CDR1 SQVTM and CDR2 ANQGSEA. The CDR3 region has the DNA TGCAGCGTTGGCGGATCACTCTCCTACGAGCAGTACTTC. This gives the protein CSVGGSLSYEQYF.

The gene calls are TRBV7-9 and TRBJ2-2; 7 bases agree with TRBD1. This CDR3 has 15 amino acids. Trimming at V came to 6 bases and at J to 7 bases, leaving 11 bases not matched to a gene. CDR1 is SEHNR, CDR2 FQNEAQ, per germline (reference sequence). The CDR3 DNA sequence: TGTGCCAGCAGTCATAAGACAGGGACCATCGGGGAGCTGTTTTTT. Its protein is CASSHKTGTIGELFF.

The rearrangement joins TRBV10-3 to TRBJ2-7; D may correspond to TRBD1 or TRBD2 (5 bases each). This CDR3 region has 13 residues. Germline assignment: CDR1 ENHRY and CDR2 SYGVKD. Trimming stripped 6 bases from V and 2 bases from J, with 11 bases between. The CDR3 is CAIRGTETYEQYF. For the CDR3, the DNA is TGTGCCATCAGAGGGACGGAAACCTACGAGCAGTACTTC.

The chain is built from TRBV5-6 and TRBJ2-1, with 8 bases identical to TRBD1. V lost 4 bases to trimming and J lost 2 bases; unmatched junction nucleotides: 5. The germline V gene has CDR1 SGHDT and CDR2 YYEEEE. The CDR3 has 15 amino acids. The CDR3 bases are TGTGCCAGCAGCCGGACAGGGACGCCCTACAATGAGCAGTTCTTC. This sequence encodes CASSRTGTPYNEQFF. The full variable domain, rest sourced from reference TRBV5-6 and TRBJ2-1, is DAGVTQSPTHLIKTRGQQVTLRCSPKSGHDTVSWYQQALGQGPQFIFQYYEEEERQRGNFPDRFSGHQFPNYSSELNVNALLLGDSALYLCASSRTGTPYNEQFFGPGTRLTVL.

This clonotype has a count of ten or more. This chain uses TRBV20-1 with TRBJ1-5; no firm D call. Germline V gene sequence: CDR1 DFQATT, CDR2 SNEGSKA (reference sequence). CDR3 length equals 13 residues. Trimming shortened V by 3 bases and J by 3 bases, and 9 bases separated the two germline ends. The CDR3 protein is CSASPGNNQPQHF. DNA of the CDR3: TGCAGTGCTAGTCCGGGGAACAATCAGCCCCAGCATTTT.

This sequence joins TRBV18 and TRBJ2-5; TRBD2 matches 7 bases. J gave up 3 bases and V 0 bases, and 4 bases lay outside the gene matches. CDR1 is KGHSH and CDR2 is LQKENI in the germline V gene. This CDR3 region has 15 residues. The CDR3 DNA reads as TGTGCCAGCTCACCACCGCTGGGGGGGGAAGAGACCCAGTACTTC. The encoded protein is CASSPPLGGEETQYF.

The J gene is TRBJ2-4, the V gene TRBV12-3 or TRBV12-4; 9 bases match TRBD1. The J call is in doubt because the DNA end fits TRBJ2-7 better. The CDR3 covers 14 residues. CDR3 in amino acids: CASSLGQGYYEQYF. CDR3 sequence (DNA): TGTGCCAGCAGTTTGGGACAGGGATACTACGAGCAGTACTTC.

The CDR3: CASSVIAGEVYNEQFF. The CDR3 bases are TGTGCCAGCAGTGTAATAGCGGGAGAGGTCTACAATGAGCAGTTCTTC. This chain joins TRBV12-3 or TRBV12-4 and TRBJ2-1; 9 nucleotides agree with TRBD2. With V trimmed by 5 bases and J by 3 bases, 8 bases remained unmatched. The CDR3 has 16 residues.

This clonotype was observed once. The rearrangement uses TRBV18 and TRBJ2-7, with D perhaps given as TRBD1 or TRBD2 (5 bases each). V dropped 3 bases and J dropped 1 base, with 10 bases sitting between them. CDR3 length: 14 amino acids. Per germline, CDR1 KGHSH and CDR2 LQKENI. CDR3 coding DNA: TGTGCCAGCTCACCGGGACGGGTGTCCTACGAGCAGTACTTC. This codes for CASSPGRVSYEQYF.

The V and J genes are TRBV20-1 and TRBJ2-1, with TRBD1 identical over 10 bases. Germline loops: CDR1 DFQATT, CDR2 SNEGSKA (reference sequence). The CDR3 is made up of 14 amino acids. The V and J ends lost 6 bases and 7 bases, in that order; junction bases with no gene match: 9. The CDR3 DNA reads as TGCAGTGCAACCGACAGGGGGCAAGGAAATGAGCAGTTCTTC. Its protein product is CSATDRGQGNEQFF.

The chain uses TRBV20-1 and TRBJ2-5; 10 bases are a match to TRBD2. Germline lookup yields CDR1 DFQATT and CDR2 SNEGSKA (reference sequence). The CDR3 runs to 17 residues. V lost 2 bases, J lost 2 bases, and 11 bases stayed unmatched. CDR3 sequence: CSARRPWASGGQETQYF. Here the CDR3 DNA reads TGCAGTGCTAGACGCCCCTGGGCTAGCGGGGGACAAGAGACCCAGTACTTC.

This clonotype has only a few counts. Likely a read error: the CDR3 ends without its conserved phenylalanine or tryptophan. The gene calls are TRBV5-1 and TRBJ2-5; no reliable D call. The CDR3 has 11 amino acids. The V end was cut by 0 bases, the J end by 5 bases, with 2 bases between. CDR1 and CDR2 from the germline V gene are SGHRS and YFSETQ. CDR3: CASSLEETQYV. The CDR3 DNA follows: TGCGCCAGCAGCTTGGAGGAGACCCAGTACGTC.

This chain joins TRBV6-5 and TRBJ2-3; D is perhaps TRBD1 (6 bases). Trimming stripped 2 bases from V and 3 bases from J, with 12 bases between. The CDR3 is made up of 15 amino acids. Germline V gene data show CDR1 as MNHEY and CDR2 as SVGAGI. The CDR3 nucleotides read TGTGCCAGCAGTTACAGGACAGATTGGACAGATACGCAGTATTTT. Its protein product is CASSYRTDWTDTQYF.

This chain's CDR3 is CASSLKREYYNEQFF. CDR3 sequence (DNA): TGTGCCAGCAGTTTAAAGCGGGAGTACTACAATGAGCAGTTCTTC. The rearrangement links TRBV12-3 or TRBV12-4 to TRBJ2-1; 8 nucleotides align to TRBD2. V lost 2 bases, J lost 3 bases, and 3 bases stayed unmatched. The CDR3 is 15 amino acids.

A note on this clonotype: Sequence at one end of the junction differs from germline and may be a read error. V is TRBV5-5 and J is TRBJ1-5, with D unresolved. The CDR3 loop spans 13 amino acids. Germline V gene data show CDR1 as SGHKS and CDR2 as YYEKEE (reference sequence). The DNA for the CDR3 is TGTGTCAGCAGCCCTGGGAGCAATCAGCCCCAGCATTTT. Amino acid sequence: CVSSPGSNQPQHF.

This clonotype occurred a few times. J is TRBJ1-6 and V is TRBV12-3 or TRBV12-4, with unresolved D. Trimming cost V 4 bases and J 11 bases, with 9 bases left between them. The CDR3 is 12 amino acids. This chain's CDR3 is CASSSAKPPLHF. The CDR3 nucleotides read TGTGCCAGCAGTTCGGCTAAGCCACCCCTCCACTTT.

The J gene is TRBJ2-1, the V gene TRBV6-6; D is ambiguous. Germline V gene lookup returns CDR1 MNHNY and CDR2 SVGAGI (reference sequence). The CDR3 length is 14 residues. V dropped 3 bases and J dropped 6 bases, with 12 bases sitting between them. The DNA of the CDR3 is TGTGCCAGCAGTTATTGGGCTCCCGGCAATGAGCAGTTCTTC. Residues: CASSYWAPGNEQFF.

This chain links TRBV29-1 with TRBJ1-5; maybe TRBD1 (5 bases). V was trimmed by 6 bases and J by 3 bases, leaving 12 bases between them. This CDR3 is 13 amino acids long. The germline V gene has CDR1 SQVTM and CDR2 ANQGSEA. The CDR3 DNA follows: TGCAGCGTGGGGGGGGGAATCAATCAGCCCCAGCATTTT. The encoded protein is CSVGGGINQPQHF. Supplemented by reference TRBV29-1 and TRBJ1-5, the full variable domain reads SAVISQKPSRDICQRGTSLTIQCQVDSQVTMMFWYRQQPGQSLTLIATANQGSEATYESGFVIDKFPISRPNLTFSTLTVSNMSPEDSSIYLCSVGGGINQPQHFGDGTRLSIL.

This clonotype was seen more than once but under ten times. This CDR3 is CASSYGPDGNEQFF. The CDR3 DNA reads as TGTGCCAGCAGCTACGGACCGGACGGGAATGAGCAGTTCTTC. This chain uses TRBV7-2 with TRBJ2-1; D is undetermined. The CDR3 spans 14 residues. Germline assignment: CDR1 SGHTA and CDR2 FQGNSA. V lost 4 bases and J 7 bases, leaving 14 bases between the germline ends.

Only one count was recorded for this clonotype. Mismatch with germline at one junction end may stem from a read error. This chain uses TRBV5-1 with TRBJ2-7; D not resolved. This CDR3 has 14 residues. CDR1 is SGHRS and CDR2 is YFSETQ in the germline V gene. CDR3 in amino acids: CAGSFDAGSYEQYF. Written as DNA, the CDR3 is TGCGCCGGCAGCTTCGATGCCGGCTCCTACGAGCAGTACTTC.

The V and J genes are TRBV5-1 and TRBJ2-5; the D is unclear. The CDR3 runs 12 residues. The germline V and J ends were trimmed by 5 bases and 0 bases, with 5 bases remaining between them. Germline V gene data show CDR1 as SGHRS and CDR2 as YFSETQ. The CDR3 bases are TGCGCCAGCAGGGTCAACCAAGAGACCCAGTACTTC. As protein: CASRVNQETQYF.

The V call is TRBV20-1, the J call TRBJ1-6; D is possibly TRBD1 (6 bases). The V and J ends lost 0 bases and 9 bases respectively, with 12 bases between them. CDR1 and CDR2 from the germline V gene are DFQATT and SNEGSKA (reference sequence). This CDR3 region has 14 residues. This CDR3 is CSARDNREVSPLHF. The CDR3 nucleotides are TGCAGTGCTAGAGATAACAGGGAGGTTTCACCCCTCCACTTT.

This chain links TRBV20-1 with TRBJ1-2; 8 nucleotides match TRBD1. CDR1 is DFQATT and CDR2 is SNEGSKA in the germline V gene (reference sequence). CDR3 length equals 13 residues. The trim removed 4 bases at V and 7 bases at J, leaving 8 bases unmatched. The CDR3 protein is CSATDRGTGGYTF. For the CDR3, the DNA is TGCAGTGCTACCGACAGGGGCACAGGTGGCTACACCTTC.

This clonotype has only a few counts. V is TRBV4-1 and J is TRBJ2-3, with D unclear. In germline, CDR1 is MGHRA, CDR2 YSYEKL. The CDR3 spans 15 residues. V lost 0 bases and J 4 bases, leaving 11 bases between the germline ends. CDR3 amino acids: CASSQEPQAADTQYF. In DNA, the CDR3 is TGCGCCAGCAGCCAAGAGCCTCAGGCCGCAGATACGCAGTATTTT.